Each of the 23 T cell receptor beta chains below was sequenced from the same sample in a study of blood T cell repertoires in COVID-19. Profiled with immunoSEQ multiplex PCR; TCRdb holds only in-frame clones, not every one. The sample has approximately 180,000 clones, approximately 86% seen once. Source material: peripheral blood. These receptors all come from a woman at least 80 years old with acute or convalescent COVID-19.

The chain recombines TRBV5-4 with TRBJ1-5, with a weak D call TRBD1 (6 bases). From germline, CDR1 is SGHNT and CDR2 YYREEE (reference sequence). CDR3 length equals 14 residues. The V and J ends lost 0 bases and 3 bases respectively, with 7 bases between them. CDR3 sequence reads: CASSLAGVNQPQHF. Written as DNA, the CDR3 is TGTGCCAGCAGCTTGGCAGGGGTCAATCAGCCCCAGCATTTT.

The rearrangement joins TRBV11-2 to TRBJ2-2; D gene ambiguous. Germline V gene lookup returns CDR1 SGHAT and CDR2 FQNNGV. Trimming shortened V by 5 bases and J by 8 bases, and 9 bases separated the two germline ends. This CDR3 contains 12 residues. CDR3 sequence reads: CASSRITGELFF. The CDR3 coding sequence is TGTGCCAGCAGCCGCATAACAGGGGAGCTGTTTTTT.

The chain carries TRBV9 and TRBJ2-3; TRBD2 matches at 11 bases. J gave up 2 bases and V 0 bases, and 5 bases lay outside the gene matches. The CDR3 runs 17 residues. The germline V gene has CDR1 SGDLS and CDR2 YYNGEE. The CDR3 nucleotides are TGTGCCAGCAGCGTAGGAGCTAGCGGGAGGTACACAGATACGCAGTATTTT. Translation: CASSVGASGRYTDTQYF.

CDR3 loop: CASSSRLAGVLDEQFF. The CDR3 nucleotides read TGTGCCAGCAGCTCAAGACTAGCGGGAGTTCTAGATGAGCAGTTCTTC. V gene TRBV7-3 combines with J gene TRBJ2-1; TRBD2 matches 12 bases. The germline gives CDR1 SGHTA, CDR2 FQGTGA. CDR3 size: 16 residues. The V gene end was trimmed by 4 bases and the J gene end by 8 bases; junction bases not matched to a gene: 9. Full variable domain (rest looked up from reference TRBV7-3 and TRBJ2-1): GAGVSQTPSNKVTEKGKYVELRCDPISGHTALYWYRQSLGQGPEFLIYFQGTGAADDSGLPNDRFFAVRPEGSVSTLKIQRTERGDSAVYLCASSSRLAGVLDEQFFGPGTRLTVL.

This chain uses TRBV19 with TRBJ1-2; 7 bases line up with TRBD1. V shed 2 bases and J 3 bases; nucleotides not matched to a gene: 9. The CDR3 extends over 16 amino acids. Germline V gene lookup returns CDR1 LNHDA and CDR2 SQIVND (reference sequence). The CDR3 region has the DNA TGTGCCAGTAGTATACTGACAGGGTCGAGCGACTATGGCTACACCTTC. This codes for CASSILTGSSDYGYTF. Full variable domain (outside the CDR3, taken from reference TRBV19 and TRBJ1-2): DGGITQSPKYLFRKEGQNVTLSCEQNLNHDAMYWYRQDPGQGLRLIYYSQIVNDFQKGDIAEGYSVSREKKESFPLTVTSAQKNPTAFYLCASSILTGSSDYGYTFGSGTRLTVV.

CDR3 loop: CASSNKRAGDTEAFF. In DNA form, the CDR3 reads TGTGCCAGCAGTAATAAAAGGGCAGGGGACACTGAAGCTTTCTTT. The chain has TRBV6-5 and TRBJ1-1, with D perhaps matching TRBD1 (6 bases). There are 15 residues in the CDR3. CDR1 and CDR2 (germline): MNHEY, SVGAGI. V was cut by 5 bases and J by 3 bases, with 16 bases left in between.

The sample holds many counts of this clone. V usage is TRBV3-1 (or the pseudogene TRBV3-2) and J usage is TRBJ1-1, with D possibly matching TRBD1 (5 bases). The germline CDR1 and CDR2 sequences are LGHDT and YNNKEL (reference sequence). V lost 1 base to trimming and J lost 5 bases, with 14 bases between them. The CDR3 consists of 15 residues. CDR3 sequence: CASSQGVGGITEAFF. CDR3 sequence (DNA): TGTGCCAGCAGCCAAGGGGTTGGGGGGATAACTGAAGCTTTCTTT.

This clone was seen more than once but under ten times. V is TRBV6-5 and J is TRBJ1-2; D might be TRBD1 (6 bases). The CDR3 covers 12 residues. V lost 9 bases, J lost 9 bases, and 17 bases lay in between. The germline gives CDR1 MNHEY, CDR2 SVGAGI. CDR3 residues: CASEKGGASYTF. The CDR3 DNA follows: TGTGCCAGTGAGAAAGGGGGAGCTAGCTACACCTTC.

The rearrangement uses TRBV19 and TRBJ1-2; TRBD1 agrees at 7 bases. Per germline, CDR1 LNHDA and CDR2 SQIVND (reference sequence). This CDR3 is built from 15 residues. Germline trimming cut 5 bases from V and 0 bases from J; bases unmatched to any gene: 6. The CDR3 coding sequence is TGTGCCAGTAGTCGGCAGGGACAGCCTAACTATGGCTACACCTTC. Translation gives CASSRQGQPNYGYTF. Filled out from reference TRBV19 and TRBJ1-2, the complete variable domain reads DGGITQSPKYLFRKEGQNVTLSCEQNLNHDAMYWYRQDPGQGLRLIYYSQIVNDFQKGDIAEGYSVSREKKESFPLTVTSAQKNPTAFYLCASSRQGQPNYGYTFGSGTRLTVV.

V usage is TRBV7-6 and J usage is TRBJ2-1; the match to TRBD2 covers 11 bases. The CDR3 is made up of 17 amino acids. J lost 2 bases, V lost 2 bases, and 5 bases had no gene match. The V gene's germline CDR1 is SGHVS and CDR2 FNYEAQ. CDR3 sequence (DNA): TGTGCCAGCAGCTTACCCCGTAGCGGGGGGGCCTACAATGAGCAGTTCTTC. Its protein is CASSLPRSGGAYNEQFF.

As for this clone: The sample contains more than one DNA sequence encoding this CDR3. The chain links TRBV18 to TRBJ2-5; D remains unclear. The CDR3 consists of 11 residues. V lost 3 bases, J lost 5 bases, and 4 bases lay in between. In germline, CDR1 is KGHSH, CDR2 LQKENI. CDR3 DNA: TGTGCCAGCTCACCGCGGGAGACCCAGTACTTC. It codes for CASSPRETQYF. Complete variable domain (other parts from reference TRBV18 and TRBJ2-5): NAGVMQNPRHLVRRRGQEARLRCSPMKGHSHVYWYRQLPEEGLKFMVYLQKENIIDESGMPKERFSAEFPKEGPSILRIQQVVRGDSAAYFCASSPRETQYFGPGTRLLVL.

The chain has TRBV5-4 and TRBJ2-5; D might be TRBD1 (6 bases). The CDR3 sequence is 15 residues long. V lost 3 bases and J lost 0, with 12 bases in between. Germline V gene data show CDR1 as SGHNT and CDR2 as YYREEE (reference sequence). CDR3 in amino acids: CASSWGRANQETQYF. Written as DNA, the CDR3 is TGTGCCAGCAGCTGGGGGCGGGCAAACCAAGAGACCCAGTACTTC.

The V gene is TRBV2, the J gene TRBJ1-2; TRBD1 matches 10 bases. The V gene's germline CDR1 is SNHLY and CDR2 FYNNEI. The CDR3 is 15 residues long. With 3 bases clipped from V and 4 bases from J, the junction kept 5 bases outside the gene matches. The CDR3 loop reads CASSDPGQGPYGYTF. CDR3 DNA: TGTGCCAGCAGTGATCCGGGACAGGGGCCCTATGGCTACACCTTC.

The V gene is TRBV11-2, the J gene TRBJ2-5; 7 bases are a match to TRBD2. V lost 1 base and J lost 5; bases outside the gene matches: 7. The germline CDR1 and CDR2 sequences are SGHAT and FQNNGV. This CDR3 is 15 amino acids long. In nucleotides, the CDR3 is TGTGCCAGCAGCTTAGGGGTAGCGGGCTGGGAGACCCAGTACTTC. This translates into CASSLGVAGWETQYF.

The J gene is TRBJ2-1, the V gene TRBV5-8; TRBD2 aligns across 8 bases. The length of the CDR3 is 14 residues. The germline V gene has CDR1 SGHTS and CDR2 YDEGEE. J was trimmed by 7 bases and V by 4 bases; bases with no gene match: 7. DNA of the CDR3: TGTGCCAGCAGCCACGGGGGGGATTGGAATGAGCAGTTCTTC. This codes for CASSHGGDWNEQFF.

This clone appeared a few times. V and J are TRBV12-5 and TRBJ1-2; possibly TRBD1 for D (5 bases). The germline gives CDR1 LGHNT, CDR2 FRNRAP. Between the trimmed V and J ends, which lost 0 bases and 7 bases, there was a span of 15 bases. The CDR3 is made up of 15 amino acids. The CDR3 sequence is CASGLVLGRASGYTF. CDR3 nucleotides: TGTGCTAGTGGTTTGGTACTTGGCAGGGCCTCTGGCTACACCTTC.

This clone was seen just once. V usage is TRBV2 and J usage is TRBJ2-5, with 11 positions matching TRBD2. Germline-derived CDR1 and CDR2 are SNHLY and FYNNEI. The CDR3 sequence is 15 residues long. The CDR3: CATARLAGGQETQYF. Written as DNA, the CDR3 is TGTGCGACAGCACGGCTAGCGGGGGGCCAGGAGACCCAGTACTTC.

The chain carries TRBV5-4 and TRBJ1-2; unclear D gene. This CDR3 comprises 16 residues. The V gene lost 2 bases and the J gene lost 3 bases, with 17 bases spanning the gap. Germline loops: CDR1 SGHNT, CDR2 YYREEE (reference sequence). The CDR3 DNA is TGTGCCAGCAGCTTAAAAGGGCCGGGAAGCCACTATGGCTACACCTTC. This translates into CASSLKGPGSHYGYTF. Complete variable domain (other parts from reference TRBV5-4 and TRBJ1-2): ETGVTQSPTHLIKTRGQQVTLRCSSQSGHNTVSWYQQALGQGPQFIFQYYREEENGRGNFPPRFSGLQFPNYSSELNVNALELDDSALYLCASSLKGPGSHYGYTFGSGTRLTVV.

The chain is built from TRBV19 and TRBJ1-1; the match to TRBD1 covers 9 bases. In germline, CDR1 is LNHDA, CDR2 SQIVND (reference sequence). There are 17 residues in the CDR3. The trim removed 5 bases at V and 2 bases at J, leaving 12 bases unmatched. The CDR3 DNA reads TGTGCCAGTAGTCCCACCAGCACAGGGGGCCGTAACACTGAAGCTTTCTTT. This translates into CASSPTSTGGRNTEAFF.

The rearrangement joins TRBV7-2 to TRBJ1-1, with a tentative D call TRBD1 (6 bases). CDR3 length equals 16 residues. Germline V gives CDR1 SGHTA, CDR2 FQGNSA. Trimming took off 1 base at V and 0 bases at J, with 12 bases between the two ends. CDR3 DNA: TGTGCCAGCAGCTTAGTAGGGGGAGGGATGAACACTGAAGCTTTCTTT. Its protein product is CASSLVGGGMNTEAFF. The full variable domain, rest sourced from reference TRBV7-2 and TRBJ1-1, is GAGVSQSPSNKVTEKGKDVELRCDPISGHTALYWYRQSLGQGLEFLIYFQGNSAPDKSGLPSDRFSAERTGGSVSTLTIQRTQQEDSAVYLCASSLVGGGMNTEAFFGQGTRLTVV.

The rearrangement uses TRBV16 and TRBJ1-2, with D hard to call. The V gene's germline CDR1 is KGHSY and CDR2 FQNENV. V was clipped by 4 bases and J by 12 bases, with 18 bases between them. The CDR3 totals 13 residues. The CDR3 loop is CASSLQPGHGDTF. DNA for the CDR3: TGTGCCAGCAGCCTTCAACCGGGTCATGGAGACACCTTC.

The genes are TRBV10-1 and TRBJ1-1; no firm D call. Per the germline V gene, CDR1 is WNHNN and CDR2 is SYGVQD (reference sequence). With 5 bases removed from V and 0 bases from J, the gap between germline ends came to 10 bases. This CDR3 has 14 residues. The CDR3 bases are TGCGCCAGCAGTCCGACATCTGTGAACACTGAAGCTTTCTTT. Protein: CASSPTSVNTEAFF.

This chain connects TRBV9 to TRBJ2-5; 10 bases align to TRBD2. Looked up from germline, CDR1 is SGDLS and CDR2 is YYNGEE. The CDR3 runs to 16 residues. The V gene end was trimmed by 0 bases and the J gene end by 2 bases; junction bases not matched to a gene: 4. The CDR3 loop reads CASSVGNSGRQETQYF. The CDR3 DNA reads TGTGCCAGCAGCGTAGGTAATAGCGGGAGGCAAGAGACCCAGTACTTC.